The rows below give T cell receptor beta chains drawn from one sample of a study of T-cell memory formation after mild COVID-19. TCRdb reprocessed the 5' RACE reads via MiXCR and lists one record per CDR3 protein. The sample holds approximately 290,000 distinct CDR3 sequences; approximately 20% are singletons and the top ten take around 21%. The specimen was PBMCs or a T cell subset sorted from them (not recorded which). The receptor source for this set is a man between 18 and 35 years old who had mild COVID-19 (a few samples of this study predate the infection). Cell type and time point are not known. Both conserved end residues are part of each CDR3. The D gene is left open where the match is weak. Size is omitted from some rows. Given values are once, few, many or a class for expanded clones.

v_gene	d_gene	j_gene	len	abundance	CDR3aa	CDR3nt
TRBV5-1	NA	TRBJ2-5	13	NA	CASSLGQWETQYF	TGCGCCAGCAGCTTAGGCCAATGGGAGACCCAGTACTTC
TRBV10-3	NA	TRBJ1-5	13	NA	CAISEGGTQPQHF	TGTGCCATCAGTGAGGGGGGCACCCAGCCCCAGCATTTT
TRBV4-1	NA	TRBJ1-5	14	few	CASSAPGVRQPQHF	TGCGCCAGCAGCGCGCCAGGGGTGAGGCAGCCCCAGCATTTT
TRBV9	TRBD1	TRBJ2-7	13	once	CASSSRDRAEQYF	TGTGCCAGCAGCTCCCGGGACAGGGCCGAGCAGTACTTC
TRBV7-6	TRBD2	TRBJ2-3	14	few	CASSEPAGGDTQYF	TGTGCCAGCAGCGAGCCGGCGGGGGGGGATACGCAGTATTTT
TRBV3-1	TRBD1	TRBJ2-3	20	few	CASSQGVGTRQGTFPDTQYF	TGTGCCAGCAGCCAAGGCGTAGGAACCCGACAGGGTACGTTTCCAGATACGCAGTATTTT
TRBV10-2	NA	TRBJ1-3	13	few	CASSVTEGNTIYF	TGCGCCAGCAGTGTGACGGAGGGAAACACCATATATTTT
TRBV10-3	NA	TRBJ1-2	12	few	CAIGQGNYGYTF	TGTGCCATCGGGCAGGGAAACTATGGCTACACCTTC
TRBV7-9	NA	TRBJ2-2	14	NA	CASSLVANTGELFF	TGTGCCAGCAGCTTAGTTGCTAACACCGGGGAGCTGTTTTTT
TRBV5-6	TRBD2	TRBJ2-3	16	many	CASSLAAGAPTDTQYF	TGTGCCAGCAGCTTGGCAGCGGGGGCGCCCACAGATACGCAGTATTTT
TRBV7-2	NA	TRBJ2-3	16	NA	CASSFQGGVGTDTQYF	TGTGCCAGCAGCTTTCAGGGGGGGGTTGGCACAGATACGCAGTATTTT
TRBV18	NA	TRBJ2-7	11	few	CASSPEREQYF	TGTGCCAGCTCACCAGAACGCGAGCAGTACTTC
TRBV12-3/TRBV12-4	NA	TRBJ2-1	13	many	CASSRGPYNEQFF	TGTGCCAGCAGCCGGGGACCCTACAATGAGCAGTTCTTC
TRBV5-1	NA	TRBJ2-1	15	NA	CASSLRPIPYNEQFF	TGCGCCAGCAGCTTAAGGCCCATCCCCTACAATGAGCAGTTCTTC
TRBV4-3	NA	TRBJ1-6	15	few	CASSQDPRGNSPLHF	TGCGCCAGCAGCCAAGACCCACGGGGGAATTCACCCCTCCACTTT
TRBV7-2	NA	TRBJ1-3	16	NA	CASSRETGLTGNTIYF	TGTGCCAGCAGCCGCGAAACAGGGTTAACTGGAAACACCATATATTTT
TRBV20-1	NA	TRBJ2-6	20	few	CSARATSGVGFVSGANVLTF	TGCAGTGCTAGAGCCACATCCGGGGTGGGATTCGTCTCTGGGGCCAACGTCCTGACTTTC
TRBV6-5	NA	TRBJ2-1	13	NA	CASSYNPVNEQFF	TGTGCCAGCAGTTACAACCCAGTCAATGAGCAGTTCTTC
TRBV7-2	TRBD2	TRBJ2-3	15	NA	CASRLAGGSAYTQYF	TGTGCCAGCAGATTAGCGGGGGGCTCAGCGTATACGCAGTATTTT
TRBV10-3	NA	TRBJ1-2	13	NA	CAIGSGTDYGYTF	TGTGCCATCGGATCCGGGACGGACTATGGCTACACCTTC
TRBV7-9	TRBD2	TRBJ2-1	15	few	CASSLTGGVINEQFF	TGTGCCAGCAGCTTGACGGGGGGGGTGATCAATGAGCAGTTCTTC
TRBV7-2	NA	TRBJ2-5	11	many	CASSFLETQYF	TGTGCCAGCAGTTTCTTGGAGACCCAGTACTTC
TRBV4-1	TRBD1	TRBJ2-3	17	NA	CASSQPVGQGHADTQYF	TGCGCCAGCAGCCAACCAGTGGGACAGGGACATGCAGATACGCAGTATTTT
TRBV7-2	TRBD1	TRBJ1-1	14	once	CASSLWDRGSEAFF	TGTGCCAGCAGCTTGTGGGACAGGGGCTCTGAAGCTTTCTTT
TRBV29-1	NA	TRBJ1-1	14	NA	CSVGEGTTNTEAFF	TGCAGCGTTGGTGAGGGCACAACGAACACTGAAGCTTTCTTT
TRBV20-1	NA	TRBJ2-5	11	NA	CSAIPQETQYF	TGCAGTGCTATCCCCCAAGAGACCCAGTACTTC
TRBV4-3	NA	TRBJ1-2	14	few	CASSQEVRQYGYTF	TGCGCCAGCAGCCAAGAAGTTAGGCAGTATGGCTACACCTTC
TRBV7-6	NA	TRBJ1-5	15	few	CASSLGGVGNQPQHF	TGTGCCAGCAGCTTAGGGGGCGTAGGGAATCAGCCCCAGCATTTT
TRBV7-9	NA	TRBJ2-3	14	NA	CASSLAIDPDTQYF	TGTGCCAGCAGCTTAGCGATCGACCCAGATACGCAGTATTTT
TRBV6-5	NA	TRBJ2-1	11	NA	CASTGRNEQFF	TGTGCCAGCACTGGTCGCAATGAGCAGTTCTTC
TRBV7-9	NA	TRBJ1-1	12	NA	CASSPDRGKAFF	TGTGCCAGCAGCCCCGATCGGGGGAAAGCTTTCTTT
TRBV5-8	NA	TRBJ2-3	14	NA	CASSHDEEADTQYF	TGTGCCAGCAGCCATGATGAGGAAGCAGATACGCAGTATTTT
TRBV5-5	NA	TRBJ1-1	13	few	CASSLALGSEAFF	TGTGCCAGCAGCTTGGCCCTAGGCTCTGAAGCTTTCTTT
TRBV10-3	NA	TRBJ2-5	13	many	CAIRDQAGETQYF	TGTGCCATCAGGGACCAGGCGGGGGAGACCCAGTACTTC
TRBV9	NA	TRBJ2-5	15	NA	CASSADGSPQETQYF	TGTGCCAGCAGCGCCGACGGGTCCCCACAAGAGACCCAGTACTTC
TRBV2	NA	TRBJ2-3	15	NA	CASTPPGGSTDTQYF	TGTGCCAGCACCCCGCCAGGGGGGAGCACAGATACGCAGTATTTT
TRBV4-2	NA	TRBJ1-2	16	NA	CASSHIPGGREYGYTF	TGTGCCAGCAGCCACATCCCGGGGGGGCGCGAATATGGCTACACCTTC
TRBV7-2	NA	TRBJ2-2	14	NA	CASSLGLGGGELFF	TGTGCCAGCAGCTTAGGACTAGGTGGCGGGGAGCTGTTTTTT
TRBV7-9	NA	TRBJ2-3	16	few	CASSLVGSPGTDTQYF	TGTGCCAGCAGCTTAGTAGGGTCACCAGGCACAGATACGCAGTATTTT
TRBV6-6	TRBD1	TRBJ2-3	14	NA	CASRPDREVGTQYF	TGTGCCAGCAGACCCGACAGGGAAGTTGGTACGCAGTATTTT
TRBV29-1	TRBD2	TRBJ2-1	10	few	CSALAGGRFF	TGCAGCGCCCTAGCGGGGGGGCGATTCTTC